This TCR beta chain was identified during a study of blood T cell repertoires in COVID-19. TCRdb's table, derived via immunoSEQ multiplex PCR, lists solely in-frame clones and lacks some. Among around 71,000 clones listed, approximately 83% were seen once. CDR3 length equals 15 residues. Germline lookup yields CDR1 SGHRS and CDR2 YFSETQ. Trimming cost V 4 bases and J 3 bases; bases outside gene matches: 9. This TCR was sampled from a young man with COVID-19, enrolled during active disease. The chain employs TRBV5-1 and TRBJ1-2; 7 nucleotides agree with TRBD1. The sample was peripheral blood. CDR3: CASSEQGDSYYGYTF. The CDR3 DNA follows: TGCGCCAGCAGCGAACAAGGGGACAGCTACTATGGCTACACCTTC. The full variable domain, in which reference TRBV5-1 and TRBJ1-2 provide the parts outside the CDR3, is KAGVTQTPRYLIKTRGQQVTLSCSPISGHRSVSWYQQTPGQGLQFLFEYFSETQRNKGNFPGRFSGRQFSNSRSEMNVSTLELGDSALYLCASSEQGDSYYGYTFGSGTRLTVV.